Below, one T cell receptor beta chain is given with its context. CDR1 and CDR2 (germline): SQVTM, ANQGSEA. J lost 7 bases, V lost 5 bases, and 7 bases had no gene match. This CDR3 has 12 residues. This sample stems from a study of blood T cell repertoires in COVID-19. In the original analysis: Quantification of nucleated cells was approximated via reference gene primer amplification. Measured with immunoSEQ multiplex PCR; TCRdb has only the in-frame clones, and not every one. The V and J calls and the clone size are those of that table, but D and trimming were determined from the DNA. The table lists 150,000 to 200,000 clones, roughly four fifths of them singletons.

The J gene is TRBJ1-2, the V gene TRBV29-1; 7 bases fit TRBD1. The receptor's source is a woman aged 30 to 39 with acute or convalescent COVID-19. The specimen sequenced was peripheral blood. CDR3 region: CSVPSNRGGYTF. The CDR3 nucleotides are TGCAGCGTTCCGTCTAACAGGGGTGGCTACACCTTC.